Listed below are T cell receptor beta chains from one sample, sequenced in a study of molecular identifiers for immune sequencing clone quantification. TCRdb reprocessed the PCR reads via MiXCR and lists one record per CDR3 protein. The data contain 30,000 to 45,000 distinct CDR3 sequences, approximately 17% of them seen just once; the ten biggest clones take up 6.7%. The sample consisted of naive CD8+ T cells from blood, with Jurkat cell RNA spiked in. The source of these receptors is a human donor in good health. Some libraries in this study had Jurkat cell RNA spiked in. CDR3s include the opening cysteine and the closing phenylalanine or tryptophan. Fields, in order: clone size, D gene, V gene, J gene, CDR3 protein, CDR3 DNA. A D gene is named only where the DNA matches it firmly. Only part of the rows carry a size: once, few, many, or a class if the clone is expanded.

size: many; D: NA; V: TRBV29-1; J: TRBJ2-2; CDR3: CSVLLVLGELFF; DNA: TGCAGCGTCCTCTTGGTTTTGGGGGAGCTGTTTTTT
size: many; D: NA; V: TRBV9; J: TRBJ1-5; CDR3: CASSAGANQPQHF; DNA: TGTGCCAGCAGCGCCGGGGCGAATCAGCCCCAGCATTTT
size: NA; D: NA; V: TRBV6-1; J: TRBJ2-7; CDR3: CAGSRTVSYEQYF; DNA: TGTGCCGGCAGCCGGACGGTCTCCTACGAGCAGTACTTC
size: many; D: TRBD1; V: TRBV5-8; J: TRBJ2-5; CDR3: CASSEDRYQETQYF; DNA: TGTGCCAGCAGTGAGGACAGGTACCAAGAGACCCAGTACTTC
size: once; D: TRBD2; V: TRBV9; J: TRBJ2-1; CDR3: CASSVGGSGVSRGEQFF; DNA: TGTGCCAGCAGCGTAGGAGGTAGCGGGGTGTCTCGGGGTGAGCAGTTCTTC
size: NA; D: NA; V: TRBV5-6; J: TRBJ2-3; CDR3: CASSSPPDTQYF; DNA: TGTGCCAGCAGCTCGCCACCGGATACGCAGTATTTT
size: many; D: NA; V: TRBV7-2; J: TRBJ2-3; CDR3: CASSLEEVSQYF; DNA: TGTGCCAGCAGCTTAGAGGAGGTGTCGCAGTATTTT
size: many; D: NA; V: TRBV29-1; J: TRBJ1-1; CDR3: CSVEHGPNTEAFF; DNA: TGCAGCGTTGAACACGGACCGAACACTGAAGCTTTCTTT
size: many; D: TRBD1; V: TRBV27; J: TRBJ1-5; CDR3: CASSLTGGGYQHF; DNA: TGTGCCAGCAGTTTAACAGGGGGAGGGTACCAGCATTTT
size: many; D: NA; V: TRBV27; J: TRBJ2-7; CDR3: CASSRQRSSYEQYF; DNA: TGTGCCAGCAGTCGACAGAGGAGCTCCTACGAGCAGTACTTC
size: many; D: TRBD1; V: TRBV20-1; J: TRBJ1-2; CDR3: CSARDGDRGYGYTF; DNA: TGCAGTGCTAGAGATGGGGACAGGGGATATGGCTACACCTTC
size: many; D: NA; V: TRBV12-3/TRBV12-4; J: TRBJ1-2; CDR3: CASRVDSYYGYTF; DNA: TGTGCCAGCAGGGTCGACAGTTACTATGGCTACACCTTC
size: few; D: NA; V: TRBV6-5; J: TRBJ2-7; CDR3: CASSSEQSYEQYF; DNA: TGTGCCAGCAGTTCTGAACAGTCCTACGAGCAGTACTTC
size: many; D: TRBD1; V: TRBV11-2; J: TRBJ2-7; CDR3: CASSPRTGVAYEQYF; DNA: TGTGCCAGCAGCCCCCGGACAGGGGTGGCCTACGAGCAGTACTTC
size: many; D: TRBD1; V: TRBV6-6; J: TRBJ2-3; CDR3: CASRDRGGDTQYF; DNA: TGTGCCAGCCGGGACAGGGGAGGAGATACGCAGTATTTT
size: few; D: NA; V: TRBV9; J: TRBJ2-3; CDR3: CASSVALGVWDTQYF; DNA: TGTGCCAGCAGCGTCGCCTTGGGAGTGTGGGATACGCAGTATTTT
size: many; D: TRBD1; V: TRBV11-2; J: TRBJ2-7; CDR3: CASSGSGTGGPYEQYF; DNA: TGTGCCAGCAGCGGATCCGGGACAGGGGGACCCTACGAGCAGTACTTC
size: many; D: NA; V: TRBV29-1; J: TRBJ1-1; CDR3: CSVEERSADEAFF; DNA: TGCAGCGTTGAAGAAAGGTCAGCCGATGAAGCTTTCTTT
size: many; D: TRBD1; V: TRBV6-5; J: TRBJ2-7; CDR3: CASSPGQGFEQYF; DNA: TGTGCCAGCAGTCCGGGACAGGGGTTCGAGCAGTACTTC
size: NA; D: TRBD1; V: TRBV4-3; J: TRBJ1-1; CDR3: CASSQARTGGTEAFF; DNA: TGCGCCAGCAGCCAAGCCCGGACAGGGGGGACTGAAGCTTTCTTT
size: NA; D: TRBD2; V: TRBV12-3/TRBV12-4; J: TRBJ2-7; CDR3: CASSSGLAGEQYF; DNA: TGTGCCAGCAGCTCGGGACTAGCGGGAGAGCAGTACTTC
size: many; D: NA; V: TRBV7-2; J: TRBJ1-5; CDR3: CASSLGLGLNQPQHF; DNA: TGTGCCAGCAGCTTAGGGTTAGGACTGAATCAGCCCCAGCATTTT
size: medium-sized; D: TRBD2; V: TRBV7-2; J: TRBJ2-7; CDR3: CASGLAGGPYEQYF; DNA: TGTGCCAGCGGACTAGCGGGAGGGCCCTACGAGCAGTACTTC
size: many; D: TRBD2; V: TRBV20-1; J: TRBJ2-1; CDR3: CSATGSTSVEQFF; DNA: TGCAGTGCTACCGGTTCGACTAGCGTTGAGCAGTTCTTC
size: many; D: NA; V: TRBV6-5; J: TRBJ1-2; CDR3: CATIKAYGYTF; DNA: TGTGCCACTATTAAGGCCTATGGCTACACCTTC
size: many; D: NA; V: TRBV12-3/TRBV12-4; J: TRBJ1-2; CDR3: CASRPGGYGYTF; DNA: TGTGCCAGCAGGCCGGGTGGCTATGGCTACACCTTC
size: few; D: NA; V: TRBV2; J: TRBJ2-5; CDR3: CASSEFVLETQYF; DNA: TGTGCCAGCAGTGAATTCGTGCTGGAGACCCAGTACTTC
size: many; D: TRBD1; V: TRBV28; J: TRBJ2-6; CDR3: CASSGTGGSGANVLTF; DNA: TGTGCCAGCAGTGGGACAGGGGGCTCTGGGGCCAACGTCCTGACTTTC
size: many; D: TRBD2; V: TRBV5-6; J: TRBJ2-2; CDR3: CASSLASSGGMNTGELFF; DNA: TGTGCCAGCAGCTTGGCGTCTAGCGGGGGTATGAACACCGGGGAGCTGTTTTTT
size: many; D: TRBD2; V: TRBV24-1; J: TRBJ2-1; CDR3: CATSLPGLAGGPHNEQFF; DNA: TGTGCCACCAGCCTCCCGGGACTAGCGGGAGGGCCCCACAATGAGCAGTTCTTC
size: few; D: NA; V: TRBV11-2; J: TRBJ2-1; CDR3: CASSWETGADEQFF; DNA: TGTGCCAGCAGCTGGGAGACAGGAGCTGATGAGCAGTTCTTC
size: many; D: TRBD1; V: TRBV9; J: TRBJ2-1; CDR3: CASSAGGGFYNEQFF; DNA: TGTGCCAGCAGTGCAGGGGGCGGTTTTTACAATGAGCAGTTCTTC
size: many; D: NA; V: TRBV19; J: TRBJ2-2; CDR3: CASSIAQGSGELFF; DNA: TGTGCCAGTAGTATCGCTCAGGGGAGCGGGGAGCTGTTTTTT
size: few; D: NA; V: TRBV7-9; J: TRBJ2-5; CDR3: CASSYFDSQETQYF; DNA: TGTGCCAGCAGTTATTTCGACAGCCAAGAGACCCAGTACTTC
size: NA; D: TRBD2; V: TRBV20-1; J: TRBJ2-7; CDR3: CSAPLGLAGPSYEQYF; DNA: TGCAGTGCTCCTTTGGGGCTAGCGGGGCCCTCCTACGAGCAGTACTTC
size: many; D: NA; V: TRBV4-3; J: TRBJ2-2; CDR3: CASSPYVAGVRFGGSTGELFF; DNA: TGCGCCAGCAGCCCCTATGTGGCTGGGGTCCGGTTCGGGGGTTCGACCGGGGAGCTGTTTTTT
size: few; D: TRBD1; V: TRBV27; J: TRBJ2-3; CDR3: CASSPGTGVADTQYF; DNA: TGTGCCAGCAGTCCCGGGACAGGGGTGGCAGATACGCAGTATTTT
size: many; D: TRBD2; V: TRBV28; J: TRBJ2-3; CDR3: CASSPVAGAADTQYF; DNA: TGTGCCAGCAGTCCCGTAGCGGGAGCGGCAGATACGCAGTATTTT
size: many; D: TRBD2; V: TRBV19; J: TRBJ2-1; CDR3: CAVGWGSGSNEQFF; DNA: TGTGCCGTCGGGTGGGGTAGCGGGAGTAATGAGCAGTTCTTC
size: many; D: NA; V: TRBV4-2; J: TRBJ2-2; CDR3: CASSQEWGNTGELFF; DNA: TGTGCCAGCAGCCAAGAGTGGGGGAACACCGGGGAGCTGTTTTTT
size: NA; D: TRBD2; V: TRBV7-9; J: TRBJ2-5; CDR3: CASSSTLAGKETQYF; DNA: TGTGCCAGCAGCTCCACCTTAGCGGGAAAAGAGACCCAGTACTTC
size: many; D: NA; V: TRBV7-9; J: TRBJ1-4; CDR3: CASRTGSDEKLFF; DNA: TGTGCCAGCAGAACAGGGTCGGATGAAAAACTGTTTTTT
size: many; D: NA; V: TRBV5-5; J: TRBJ1-5; CDR3: CASSLAWRNSNQPQHF; DNA: TGTGCCAGCAGCTTGGCCTGGAGGAATAGCAATCAGCCCCAGCATTTT
size: few; D: NA; V: TRBV7-8; J: TRBJ1-5; CDR3: CASSLARDQPQHF; DNA: TGTGCCAGCAGCTTAGCGAGAGATCAGCCCCAGCATTTT
size: few; D: NA; V: TRBV6-2/TRBV6-3; J: TRBJ1-5; CDR3: CASSYLGNQPQHF; DNA: TGTGCCAGCAGTTACCTGGGCAATCAGCCCCAGCATTTT
size: many; D: NA; V: TRBV7-8; J: TRBJ1-5; CDR3: CASSKSPSLYSNQPQHF; DNA: TGTGCCAGCAGCAAGTCCCCCAGTTTATATAGCAATCAGCCCCAGCATTTT
size: many; D: NA; V: TRBV9; J: TRBJ2-3; CDR3: CASGDTQYF; DNA: TGTGCCAGCGGAGATACGCAGTATTTT
size: many; D: NA; V: TRBV4-1; J: TRBJ2-6; CDR3: CASSQNPISGANVLTF; DNA: TGCGCCAGCAGCCAAAACCCGATATCTGGGGCCAACGTCCTGACTTTC
size: many; D: NA; V: TRBV5-6; J: TRBJ2-2; CDR3: CASSLGSGFGELFF; DNA: TGTGCCAGCAGCTTGGGGTCAGGGTTCGGGGAGCTGTTTTTT
size: many; D: NA; V: TRBV14; J: TRBJ2-5; CDR3: CASSQDQFEETQYF; DNA: TGTGCCAGCAGCCAAGATCAGTTCGAAGAGACCCAGTACTTC
size: NA; D: TRBD2; V: TRBV20-1; J: TRBJ2-7; CDR3: CSARGTVSGRRVYEQYF; DNA: TGCAGTGCTAGAGGGACCGTAAGCGGGAGGAGGGTTTACGAGCAGTACTTC
size: many; D: TRBD1; V: TRBV7-9; J: TRBJ2-5; CDR3: CASSSRQGQETQYF; DNA: TGTGCCAGCAGCTCAAGACAGGGGCAAGAGACCCAGTACTTC
size: NA; D: NA; V: TRBV6-2/TRBV6-3; J: TRBJ1-1; CDR3: CATRNRDIRMNTEAFF; DNA: TGTGCCACCCGAAACCGGGACATAAGGATGAACACTGAAGCTTTCTTT
size: NA; D: NA; V: TRBV18; J: TRBJ1-3; CDR3: CASSPSTYSGNTIYF; DNA: TGTGCCAGCTCACCCAGTACCTACTCTGGAAACACCATATATTTT
size: many; D: TRBD1; V: TRBV29-1; J: TRBJ1-2; CDR3: CSDTGVHYGYTF; DNA: TGCAGCGATACAGGGGTGCACTATGGCTACACCTTC
size: many; D: NA; V: TRBV4-1; J: TRBJ2-7; CDR3: CASSQGYSSSYEQYF; DNA: TGCGCCAGCAGCCAAGGTTATAGCAGCTCCTACGAGCAGTACTTC
size: many; D: TRBD1; V: TRBV5-1; J: TRBJ2-3; CDR3: CASSFGQGWSTDTQYF; DNA: TGCGCCAGCAGCTTTGGACAGGGTTGGTCCACAGATACGCAGTATTTT
size: NA; D: TRBD2; V: TRBV20-1; J: TRBJ2-1; CDR3: CSARSSGSNHEQFF; DNA: TGCAGTGCTAGAAGTAGCGGGAGTAACCATGAGCAGTTCTTC
size: many; D: NA; V: TRBV7-2; J: TRBJ1-1; CDR3: CASSLWGAGTEAFF; DNA: TGTGCCAGCAGCTTATGGGGGGCGGGCACTGAAGCTTTCTTT